This T cell receptor (beta chain) is drawn from a study of blood T cells in healthy people across ages (dated by TCRdb to the mid-2010s). Broadly, across the study: Template switching captured roughly one uniquely barcoded TCR beta cDNA molecule per two T cells in model experiments. Using deep sequencing normalized with unique cDNA molecular identifiers, the study measured how TCR beta repertoire diversity changes with age. The donors were split into four age groups: young (average about 15 years), middle-aged (roughly 40), aged (approximately 59) and long-lived (under 85). To avoid experimental bias, donors of different ages were randomly spread across the sequencing lanes. The study analyzed two additional independent replicas of 1 million unique cDNA reads from the same blood draw for two donors, one aged 18 to 30 and one aged 80 or older. The research as a whole found: The percentage of naive T cells measured by flow cytometry correlated strongly with observed TCR beta diversity. As age increased, observed TCR beta diversity per million T cells dropped in a roughly linear way, and a significant reduction was already evident by age 40. Compared with the aged group, the long-lived group had more naive CD4+ T cells, fewer expanded clones and increased TCR diversity, suggesting age selection. Because the CMV infection status of the donors was unknown, age-related changes in expanded clonotypes may potentially have been confounded. Estimates of total diversity based on one million sequenced T cells were considered lower bounds and underestimates. Since profiling was done on bulk unsorted PBMCs, naive and antigen-experienced compartments could not be conclusively compared.

From its cysteine to its phenylalanine, the CDR3 spans 14 amino acids. The retained sequence is limited to the CDR3, 42 bases, with the frame set at the first base. Trimming at the junction amounts to 0 bases on V and 2 bases on J, and the germline ends lie 10 bases apart. For CDR1 and CDR2, the germline V gene (reference sequence) lists DFQATT and SNEGSKA. Library preparation used 5' RACE. Sequencing was carried out with an Illumina HiSeq 2500. A second PCR of roughly 6 to 11 cycles was run with a J-beta primer mix and a sample-barcoded 5' primer. A unique molecular identifier was introduced onto each TCR beta cDNA molecule by a template-switch 5' adaptor carrying 12 random nucleotides. Each sample yielded at least 2.5 million CDR3-containing paired-end reads. All of the RNA was converted into first-strand cDNA using the Mint cDNA synthesis kit, with a TRBC-specific oligonucleotide serving as the primer. Following uracil-DNA glycosylase treatment, a first 18-cycle PCR with universal primers M1SS and BC2_uni_R was performed on all cDNA. In the paper's pipeline: For normalization, 1 million high-quality reads were randomly selected from each sample, with every read carrying a distinct molecular identifier. Instead of being binned into consensus sequences, reads that shared molecular identifiers were thrown out. CDR3 identification, clonotype clustering and error correction used MiTCR with a Q25 quality threshold and the strictest error-elimination algorithm. A nonparametric unseen species model with Euler transformation was used to estimate lower-bound total TCR beta diversity. In-frame beta chains were kept once TCRdb had trimmed the public reads at Q25 with fastp and called clones with MiXCR. Under each unique CDR3 protein, matching rows form one entry showing the most common genes and DNA. The V and J calls follow TCRdb's processing rather than the paper's. Present in this sample are approximately 810,000 distinct CDR3 sequences, about 30% of which were seen just once. The ten most abundant clones make up 15% to 20% of the sample.

Systemically healthy Caucasian individuals from Russia, about 38 in total and aged about 6 to 95 years, were included as donors. Each donor gave around 9.9 milliliters of peripheral blood, collected into EDTA-treated Vacutainer tubes. Ficoll-Paque density-gradient centrifugation was used to isolate PBMCs, with at least 6 million obtained per sample. Total RNA, at least 6 micrograms per sample, was extracted from PBMCs with Trizol reagent. Naive CD45RAhigh/CD27high T cell percentages were measured by flow cytometry on a PBMC aliquot from every donor. On this clonotype: This clone's antigen is unknown. Base qualities are missing; no much larger clone stands one base away.

The chain is assembled from TRBV20-1 and TRBJ1-2, and TRBD1 may be the D gene, going by 5 matching bases. This TCR derives from a woman of 80 years or more in good health. The sample was blood. The CDR3 has the sequence CSARDLNRNYGYTF. The nucleotides are TGCAGTGCTAGAGATCTAAACAGGAACTATGGCTACACCTTC.